The T cell receptor beta chain under discussion was sequenced for a study of T cell repertoires in cytomegalovirus infection. Study-level points and caveats: Summed frequency of shared TCR beta families picked out CMV carriers who also had the relevant HLA.

CDR3 length: 13 residues. V was pared by 2 bases and J by 8 bases, with 12 bases between. On this clonotype: Its matching antigen is unknown.

TCRdb recomputed calls from the reads with MiXCR, one row per CDR3 protein. The sample holds a few hundred thousand distinct CDR3 sequences; approximately 9.1% are singletons and the top ten take around 16%. The sample comprised PBMCs. The source of this sequence is a human donor in good health (CMV status not recorded). Some clones in this sample may be carry-over from other donors' samples. J is TRBJ1-1 and V is TRBV12-3 or TRBV12-4; no clear D. The CDR3 sequence is CASSLQGQAEAFF. In DNA, the CDR3 is TGTGCCAGCAGTTTACAAGGCCAGGCGGAAGCTTTCTTT.